The 13 T cell receptor beta chains in this list originate from one sample, sequenced in a study of shared clonotypes between healthy human individuals. TCRdb's table, derived via immunoSEQ multiplex PCR, lists solely in-frame clones and lacks some. Found here are about 2.4 million clones, roughly 93% of them singletons; the top ten hold about 0.34%. The specimen sequenced was naive CD4+ T cells from PBMCs. Subset defined: CD45RA+ positively selected. All receptors come from a man younger than 35 in good health. Some clones in this sample may be carry-over from other donors' samples.

The V call is TRBV2, the J call TRBJ2-3; TRBD1 aligns across 10 bases. Germline-derived CDR1 and CDR2 are SNHLY and FYNNEI. Unmatched junction bases numbered 9, after V lost 7 bases and J lost 2 bases. CDR3 size: 16 residues. In nucleotides, the CDR3 is TGTGCCAGCACCAAGGACAGGGGGTTGGCCACAGATACGCAGTATTTT. The encoded protein is CASTKDRGLATDTQYF.

V gene TRBV7-8 combines with J gene TRBJ2-1, with TRBD2 matching over 10 bases. The germline V gene encodes CDR1 SGHVS and CDR2 FQNEAQ. The length of the CDR3 is 17 residues. V was pared by 10 bases and J by 1 base, with 13 bases of the junction left unmatched. The CDR3 spells CATRTSLAGESYNEQFF. The CDR3 bases are TGTGCCACCAGGACCTCCCTAGCGGGGGAATCCTACAATGAGCAGTTCTTC.

The chain employs TRBV18 and TRBJ2-1, with TRBD2 identical over 7 bases. With V trimmed by 4 bases and J by 15 bases, 9 bases remained unmatched. The CDR3 is 12 amino acids. Germline loops: CDR1 KGHSH, CDR2 LQKENI. DNA of the CDR3: TGTGCCAGCTCACTTTTGGCGGGAGTTCCGTTCTTC. Protein: CASSLLAGVPFF.

The chain links TRBV29-1 to TRBJ1-3; possible D gene TRBD1, 5 bases. Germline lookup yields CDR1 SQVTM and CDR2 ANQGSEA. This CDR3 has 14 amino acids. Trimming removed 3 bases at V and 2 bases at J, with 11 bases between. DNA for the CDR3: TGCAGCGTTGATCGGCAGGGAACTGGAAACACCATATATTTT. Protein sequence: CSVDRQGTGNTIYF.

The chain has TRBV19 and TRBJ2-7, with a tentative D call TRBD2 (5 bases). Germline-derived CDR1 and CDR2 are LNHDA and SQIVND (reference sequence). V lost 6 bases and J 0 bases, leaving 12 bases between the germline ends. CDR3 length: 14 residues. The CDR3 bases are TGTGCCAGTAGACAAGGACTGCACTCCTACGAGCAGTACTTC. It yields the protein CASRQGLHSYEQYF.

This clone showed up just once. For the CDR3, the DNA is TGTGCCAGCAGCTTAGATTTAGGACAGGGGGTTTCTCGAACTTTCTTT. Translating gives CASSLDLGQGVSRTFF. V is TRBV7-9 and J is TRBJ1-1; 10 bases align to TRBD1. Trimming cost V 1 base and J 12 bases; bases outside gene matches: 14. CDR3 size: 16 residues. Germline lookup yields CDR1 SEHNR and CDR2 FQNEAQ (reference sequence).

The V and J genes are TRBV29-1 and TRBJ2-2; either TRBD1 or TRBD2 may supply D (5 bases each). This CDR3 has 12 residues. Trimming cost V 8 bases and J 7 bases, with 14 bases left between them. CDR1 and CDR2 from the germline V gene are SQVTM and ANQGSEA. This CDR3 is CSTSRDGGELFF. In DNA form, the CDR3 reads TGCAGCACTTCCAGGGACGGCGGGGAGCTGTTTTTT.

V gene TRBV5-1 combines with J gene TRBJ2-7; weak D call: TRBD2 (6 bases). With 1 base removed from V and 0 bases from J, the gap between germline ends came to 14 bases. Germline values: CDR1 SGHRS, CDR2 YFSETQ. The CDR3 loop spans 16 amino acids. The CDR3 coding sequence is TGCGCCAGCAGCTTGCAAGTCCGGAGGGGCTCCTACGAGCAGTACTTC. It translates to CASSLQVRRGSYEQYF.

The V call is TRBV6-1, the J call TRBJ1-1; D is uncertain. Germline V lookup: CDR1 MNHNS, CDR2 SASEGT. The CDR3 is 14 amino acids. Trimming left V 3 bases short and J 6 bases short, with 14 bases between. Here the CDR3 reads CASSEWADLSEAFF. The CDR3 DNA sequence: TGTGCCAGCAGTGAGTGGGCAGACTTATCTGAAGCTTTCTTT.

The genes are TRBV4-2 and TRBJ1-1; D call uncertain. V was pared by 4 bases and J by 6 bases, with 12 bases between. CDR3 length: 13 amino acids. CDR1 and CDR2 (germline): LGHNA, YNFKEQ. CDR3 in DNA: TGTGCCAGCAGCCCCCAATTGATCTCTGAAGCTTTCTTT. Protein sequence: CASSPQLISEAFF.

The V call is TRBV7-9, the J call TRBJ1-2; D is unresolved. V was cut by 0 bases and J by 5 bases, with 4 bases left in between. Germline lookup yields CDR1 SEHNR and CDR2 FQNEAQ (reference sequence). This CDR3 spans 12 amino acids. The CDR3 DNA sequence: TGTGCCAGCAGCTTAGCCAAATATGGCTACACCTTC. Amino acids: CASSLAKYGYTF.

This clone was observed a handful of times. The chain recombines TRBV6-5 with TRBJ1-1; unclear D gene. Trimming stripped 10 bases from V and 1 base from J, with 13 bases between. The germline CDR1 and CDR2 sequences are MNHEY and SVGAGI. The CDR3 has 13 amino acids. CDR3 loop: CATNRKGNTEAFF. CDR3 sequence (DNA): TGTGCCACGAACCGAAAGGGGAACACTGAAGCTTTCTTT.

The V call is TRBV9, the J call TRBJ2-5, with unresolved D. Germline-derived CDR1 and CDR2 are SGDLS and YYNGEE. CDR3 length: 15 amino acids. V gave up 4 bases and J gave up 1 base, with 14 bases separating them. CDR3 sequence: CASSLTARVQETQYF. CDR3 DNA: TGTGCCAGCAGCCTCACCGCCCGGGTCCAAGAGACCCAGTACTTC. The full variable domain, with the rest looked up from reference TRBV9 and TRBJ2-5, is DSGVTQTPKHLITATGQRVTLRCSPRSGDLSVYWYQQSLDQGLQFLIQYYNGEERAKGNILERFSAQQFPDLHSELNLSSLELGDSALYFCASSLTARVQETQYFGPGTRLLVL.